This T cell receptor (beta chain) was obtained from a study of PD-L1 blockade in urothelial cancer. Per the germline V gene, CDR1 is KGHSH and CDR2 is LQKENI. The CDR3 totals 14 residues. After removal of 3 bases from V and 1 base from J, the junction contained 2 bases not matched to a gene. Libraries were prepared by immunoSEQ multiplex PCR; TCRdb keeps only in-frame clonotypes and omits some of them. Among some 84,000 clones, 87% were seen once, and the ten largest hold 5% to 6%. This clonotype was obtained from a woman in her sixties or seventies with urothelial cancer. The source was PBMCs, collected around atezolizumab (anti-PD-L1) treatment. The genes are TRBV18 and TRBJ1-2, with 7 bases that match TRBD1. CDR3 DNA: TGTGCCAGCTCACCCAACAGGGGTAACTATGGCTACACCTTC. Its translation is CASSPNRGNYGYTF.